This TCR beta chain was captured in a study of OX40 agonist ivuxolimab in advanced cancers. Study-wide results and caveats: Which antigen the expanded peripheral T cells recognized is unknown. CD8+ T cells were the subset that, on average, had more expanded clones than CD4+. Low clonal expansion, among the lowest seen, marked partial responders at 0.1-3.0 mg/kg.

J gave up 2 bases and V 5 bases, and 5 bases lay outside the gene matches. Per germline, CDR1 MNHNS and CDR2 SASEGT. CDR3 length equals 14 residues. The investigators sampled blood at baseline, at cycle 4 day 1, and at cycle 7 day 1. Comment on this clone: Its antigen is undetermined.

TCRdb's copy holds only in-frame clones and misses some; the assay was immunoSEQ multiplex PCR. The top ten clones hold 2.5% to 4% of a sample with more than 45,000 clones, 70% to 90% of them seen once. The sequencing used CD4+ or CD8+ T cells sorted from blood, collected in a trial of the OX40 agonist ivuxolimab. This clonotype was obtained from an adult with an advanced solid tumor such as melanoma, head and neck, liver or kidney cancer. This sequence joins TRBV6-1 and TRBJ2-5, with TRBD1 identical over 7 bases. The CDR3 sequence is CASSKETGQETQYF. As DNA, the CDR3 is TGTGCCAGCAGTAAAGAGACAGGGCAAGAGACCCAGTACTTC.